The 30 T cell receptor beta chains given below trace back to one sample, sequenced in a study of T cells after yellow fever vaccination. TCRdb re-called the 5' RACE reads with MiXCR, one entry per CDR3 protein. The sample yields hundreds of thousands of distinct CDR3 sequences, approximately 19% seen once. Sequencing was performed on PBMCs, taken before the yellow fever booster vaccination. These receptors were obtained from a man between 18 and 29 years old who received the YFV17D yellow fever vaccine.

This clonotype was seen a few times. The J gene is TRBJ1-2, the V gene TRBV4-3; a possible D gene is TRBD1 (5 bases). The germline gives CDR1 LGHNA, CDR2 YSLEER. This CDR3 comprises 14 residues. V lost 0 bases and J lost 7, with 12 bases in between. The CDR3 sequence is CASSQEWDASGYTF. DNA for the CDR3: TGCGCCAGCAGCCAAGAATGGGACGCCAGTGGCTACACCTTC.

V is TRBV4-3 and J is TRBJ2-1, with TRBD2 identical over 12 bases. J lost 10 bases, V lost 0 bases, and 7 bases had no gene match. CDR1 is LGHNA, CDR2 YSLEER, per germline. This CDR3 has 16 amino acids. The CDR3 DNA reads as TGCGCCAGCAGCCAAGATGTAGGACTAGCGGGGAGAGAGCAGTTCTTC. Amino acid sequence: CASSQDVGLAGREQFF.

This clonotype has only a few counts. This chain links TRBV20-1 with TRBJ2-1; D is unresolved. The germline V gene encodes CDR1 DFQATT and CDR2 SNEGSKA (reference sequence). This CDR3 is 14 amino acids long. Trimming stripped 6 bases from V and 0 bases from J, with 12 bases between. CDR3 amino acids: CSATPWSSYNEQFF. The CDR3 region has the DNA TGCAGTGCGACACCCTGGAGCTCCTACAATGAGCAGTTCTTC.

This clonotype was detected only a few times. J is TRBJ1-1 and V is TRBV19, with D uncertain. This CDR3 contains 13 residues. Germline V lookup: CDR1 LNHDA, CDR2 SQIVND (reference sequence). V dropped 7 bases and J dropped 1 base, with 10 bases sitting between them. CDR3 protein: CASMRLRNTEAFF. The DNA for the CDR3 is TGTGCCAGTATGAGGTTGCGGAACACTGAAGCTTTCTTT.

The sample holds a few counts of this clonotype. This chain connects TRBV30 to TRBJ2-1; 9 bases fit TRBD2. The V segment lost 8 bases and the J segment 6 bases; nucleotides outside the gene matches: 11. Germline V CDR1 and CDR2: GTSNPN, SVGIG (reference sequence). The CDR3 extends over 14 amino acids. The CDR3 DNA follows: TGTGCCCGAGGCGGGGCTAGCGGGGTCAATGAGCAGTTCTTC. It yields the protein CARGGASGVNEQFF.

This clonotype was counted a few times. The CDR3 bases are TGTGCCAGCAGCACGGGACAGGGTAGCAATCAGCCCCAGCATTTT. Translating gives CASSTGQGSNQPQHF. The genes are TRBV12-3 or TRBV12-4 and TRBJ1-5; the match to TRBD1 covers 9 bases. The CDR3 runs 15 residues. V trimming: 6 bases; J trimming: 0 bases; junction bases outside the gene matches: 3.

This clonotype was detected a few times. This chain links TRBV5-1 with TRBJ1-1, with D possibly being TRBD1 (5 bases). This CDR3 region has 15 residues. The germline gives CDR1 SGHRS, CDR2 YFSETQ. The ends were cut back, 4 bases at V and 5 bases at J, with 18 bases in the middle. In DNA form, the CDR3 reads TGCGCCAGCAGCCCCGACAGCCTTGGGTGGACTGAAGCTTTCTTT. The encoded protein is CASSPDSLGWTEAFF.

This clonotype has at least ten counts. The chain uses TRBV20-1 and TRBJ2-3; 10 nucleotides match TRBD2. Germline V gene data show CDR1 as DFQATT and CDR2 as SNEGSKA (reference sequence). This CDR3 contains 12 residues. V trimming: 6 bases; J trimming: 10 bases; junction bases outside the gene matches: 7. The CDR3, as DNA: TGCAGTGCCAAACCAGCGGGGGGGTCGCAGTATTTT. Protein product: CSAKPAGGSQYF.

The chain is built from TRBV21-1 and TRBJ2-4; the tabulated D call, TRBD1, remains unverified against the DNA. TRBV21-1 is assigned pseudogene status. CDR3 size: 17 residues. CDR3 residues: CASSFEGPGARRNIQYF. The DNA for the CDR3 is TGTGCCAGCAGTTTCGAGGGTCCCGGGGCTAGGAGAAACATTCAGTACTTC.

The CDR3 protein is CASSVVGSGGTDTQYF. The CDR3 nucleotides are TGTGCCAGCAGCGTAGTGGGTAGCGGCGGAACAGATACGCAGTATTTT. This chain uses TRBV9 with TRBJ2-3; perhaps TRBD2 as D (6 bases). V lost 0 bases to trimming and J lost 3 bases, with 14 bases between them. There are 16 residues in the CDR3. Germline V gene lookup returns CDR1 SGDLS and CDR2 YYNGEE.

The sample holds a few counts of this clonotype. V and J are TRBV5-1 and TRBJ2-7; D may be TRBD1 (5 bases). Germline loops: CDR1 SGHRS, CDR2 YFSETQ. This CDR3 region has 14 residues. Trimming pared 2 bases from V and 3 bases from J, leaving 12 bases between. The CDR3 coding sequence is TGCGCCAGCAGCTTATCAACAGGATTCTACGAGCAGTACGTC. Protein sequence: CASSLSTGFYEQYV.

This rearrangement joins TRBV5-5 to TRBJ2-1; the match to TRBD2 covers 12 bases. Trimming cost V 5 bases and J 5 bases; bases outside gene matches: 5. Germline values: CDR1 SGHKS, CDR2 YYEKEE (reference sequence). This CDR3 has 15 residues. The CDR3 loop reads CASRSTSGGHNEQFF. CDR3 bases: TGTGCCAGCAGATCAACTAGCGGGGGGCACAATGAGCAGTTCTTC.

The J gene is TRBJ2-7, the V gene TRBV4-3, with D perhaps TRBD2 (6 bases). V lost 0 bases and J 0 bases, leaving 12 bases between the germline ends. CDR3 size: 16 residues. From germline, CDR1 is LGHNA and CDR2 YSLEER. The CDR3 region is CASSQEYRGYSYEQYF. The CDR3 DNA follows: TGCGCCAGCAGCCAAGAATATCGGGGGTACTCCTACGAGCAGTACTTC.

This clonotype was seen only a few times. This rearrangement joins TRBV20-1 to TRBJ2-1; TRBD2 matches at 8 bases. The CDR3 covers 13 residues. Germline-derived CDR1 and CDR2 are DFQATT and SNEGSKA (reference sequence). Germline trimming cut 3 bases from V and 7 bases from J; bases unmatched to any gene: 5. CDR3 amino acids: CSARKPGGNEQFF. CDR3 nucleotide sequence: TGCAGTGCTAGGAAACCGGGGGGGAATGAGCAGTTCTTC.

This clonotype was detected a few times. J is TRBJ2-3 and V is TRBV7-9, with 10 positions matching TRBD1. CDR3 length: 17 residues. Germline CDR1 SEHNR, CDR2 FQNEAQ (reference sequence). Trimming at V came to 5 bases and at J to 0 bases, leaving 8 bases not matched to a gene. CDR3 sequence (DNA): TGTGCCAGCAGCCCTTCCCGGGGACAGGGGAGCACAGATACGCAGTATTTT. Protein sequence: CASSPSRGQGSTDTQYF. Using reference TRBV7-9 and TRBJ2-3 for the parts outside the CDR3, the full variable domain is DTGVSQNPRHKITKRGQNVTFRCDPISEHNRLYWYRQTLGQGPEFLTYFQNEAQLEKSRLLSDRFSAERPKGSFSTLEIQRTEQGDSAMYLCASSPSRGQGSTDTQYFGPGTRLTVL.

In this sample, this clonotype turned up a few times. V and J are TRBV7-2 and TRBJ2-1, with TRBD2 matching over 9 bases. Germline CDR1 and CDR2: SGHTA and FQGNSA. This CDR3 is built from 17 residues. The J segment lost 3 bases and the V segment lost 1 base, leaving 7 bases of the junction unmatched. In DNA, the CDR3 is TGTGCCAGCAGCTTAGGGGCCGGGACTAGCCGCTACAATGAGCAGTTCTTC. It encodes CASSLGAGTSRYNEQFF.

V and J are TRBV6-2 or TRBV6-3 and TRBJ2-3, with 9 bases that match TRBD2. From germline, CDR1 is MNHEY and CDR2 SVGEGT. V lost 0 bases, J lost 1 base, and 11 bases stayed unmatched. This CDR3 region has 19 residues. The CDR3 sequence is CASSYSLGGGATRTDTQYF. The CDR3 DNA is TGTGCCAGCAGTTACTCGCTGGGCGGGGGGGCTACCCGCACAGATACGCAGTATTTT.

This chain links TRBV7-2 with TRBJ1-6; weak D call: TRBD1 (5 bases). V lost 5 bases, J lost 4 bases, and 15 bases lay in between. This CDR3 is built from 16 residues. Germline lookup yields CDR1 SGHTA and CDR2 FQGNSA. CDR3 DNA: TGTGCCAGCAGCCAAAGTGGGGCCACGTATAATTCACCCCTCCACTTT. This sequence encodes CASSQSGATYNSPLHF.

V gene TRBV7-8 combines with J gene TRBJ2-5; 10 nucleotides line up with TRBD2. The trim removed 7 bases at V and 2 bases at J, leaving 4 bases unmatched. In germline, CDR1 is SGHVS, CDR2 FQNEAQ. The length of the CDR3 is 14 residues. CDR3 residues: CASNELAGQETQYF. The CDR3 bases are TGTGCCAGCAACGAACTAGCGGGGCAAGAGACCCAGTACTTC. The whole variable domain, remainder taken from reference TRBV7-8 and TRBJ2-5, is GAGVSQSPRYKVAKRGQDVALRCDPISGHVSLFWYQQALGQGPEFLTYFQNEAQLDKSGLPSDRFFAERPEGSVSTLKIQRTQQEDSAVYLCASNELAGQETQYFGPGTRLLVL.

This clonotype was picked up a small number of times. The chain uses TRBV20-1 and TRBJ2-1; 8 nucleotides match TRBD1. This CDR3 contains 15 residues. Germline values: CDR1 DFQATT, CDR2 SNEGSKA (reference sequence). The CDR3 protein is CSPQPKTGVGNEQFF. CDR3 DNA: TGCAGCCCCCAACCCAAGACAGGGGTCGGAAATGAGCAGTTCTTC.

At least ten counts were recorded for this clonotype. This sequence joins TRBV5-1 and TRBJ1-1; weak D call: TRBD1 (6 bases). This CDR3 comprises 15 residues. Trimming removed 0 bases at V and 3 bases at J, with 12 bases between. Per the germline V gene, CDR1 is SGHRS and CDR2 is YFSETQ. CDR3 region: CASSLVGGDYTEAFF. The CDR3 DNA is TGCGCCAGCAGCTTGGTTGGGGGCGATTACACTGAAGCTTTCTTT. Using reference TRBV5-1 and TRBJ1-1 for the parts outside the CDR3, the full variable domain is KAGVTQTPRYLIKTRGQQVTLSCSPISGHRSVSWYQQTPGQGLQFLFEYFSETQRNKGNFPGRFSGRQFSNSRSEMNVSTLELGDSALYLCASSLVGGDYTEAFFGQGTRLTVV.

V usage is TRBV29-1 and J usage is TRBJ2-3, with D uncertain. CDR1 is SQVTM and CDR2 is ANQGSEA in the germline V gene. V was pared by 0 bases and J by 0 bases, with 10 bases between. The CDR3 spans 15 residues. The CDR3 protein is CSVEDPEKSTDTQYF. The CDR3 nucleotides are TGCAGCGTTGAAGATCCGGAGAAAAGCACAGATACGCAGTATTTT.

This clonotype was picked up a small number of times. The rearrangement uses TRBV20-1 and TRBJ2-7, with D possibly TRBD1 on 5 matching bases. Germline-derived CDR1 and CDR2 are DFQATT and SNEGSKA (reference sequence). Trimming cost V 5 bases and J 9 bases, with 20 bases left between them. The CDR3 is 13 residues long. As DNA, the CDR3 is TGCAGTGCTGAAGGCAGGGATAGTGCACGGCAGTACGTC. It codes for CSAEGRDSARQYV.

This clonotype was observed a handful of times. The chain recombines TRBV5-1 with TRBJ2-3; D unclear. The V and J ends lost 1 base and 6 bases respectively, with 12 bases between them. This CDR3 region has 14 residues. The germline V gene has CDR1 SGHRS and CDR2 YFSETQ. CDR3 protein: CASSLPDPQDTQYF. CDR3 DNA: TGCGCCAGCAGCTTGCCAGACCCCCAGGATACGCAGTATTTT. Supplemented by reference TRBV5-1 and TRBJ2-3, the full variable domain reads KAGVTQTPRYLIKTRGQQVTLSCSPISGHRSVSWYQQTPGQGLQFLFEYFSETQRNKGNFPGRFSGRQFSNSRSEMNVSTLELGDSALYLCASSLPDPQDTQYFGPGTRLTVL.

This clonotype was seen ten or more times. The rearrangement uses TRBV5-1 and TRBJ2-1; no firm D call. CDR1 and CDR2 from the germline V gene are SGHRS and YFSETQ. The CDR3 sequence is 16 residues long. Trimming removed 4 bases from V and 3 bases from J, with 17 bases in between. As DNA, the CDR3 is TGCGCCAGCAGCCGAACCTCGGTCGGAGACTACAATGAGCAGTTCTTC. This translates into CASSRTSVGDYNEQFF.

This clonotype was observed many times. This rearrangement joins TRBV5-1 to TRBJ2-3; no definite D call. Trimming stripped 4 bases from V and 4 bases from J, with 7 bases between. The CDR3 spans 12 residues. Germline loops: CDR1 SGHRS, CDR2 YFSETQ. Here the CDR3 DNA reads TGCGCCAGCAGCGACCGAGCAGATACGCAGTATTTT. Translated: CASSDRADTQYF.

This clonotype was observed a handful of times. The genes are TRBV7-2 and TRBJ1-1; D is unresolved. Per germline, CDR1 SGHTA and CDR2 FQGNSA. The V end lost 5 bases, the J end lost 4 bases, and 8 bases lay between the germline ends. The CDR3 extends over 12 amino acids. Written as DNA, the CDR3 is TGTGCCAGCAGCCGCTCAAGCACTGAAGCTTTCTTT. This gives the protein CASSRSSTEAFF.

This clonotype was detected a few times. This rearrangement joins TRBV25-1 to TRBJ2-2, with TRBD1 matching 7 bases. The CDR3 covers 14 residues. Germline-derived CDR1 and CDR2 are MGHDK and SYGVNS. J lost 1 base, V lost 6 bases, and 2 bases had no gene match. The CDR3 coding sequence is TGTGCCAGCAGAAGGACAGGGAACACCGGGGAGCTGTTTTTT. This codes for CASRRTGNTGELFF.

This clonotype was observed many times. The chain couples TRBV7-8 to TRBJ1-1; 8 bases are shared with TRBD1. Germline CDR1 reads SGHVS; CDR2 reads FQNEAQ. There are 17 residues in the CDR3. With 5 bases clipped from V and 9 bases from J, the junction kept 20 bases outside the gene matches. The CDR3: CASSDPSGTGGSIQAFF. The CDR3 nucleotides read TGTGCCAGCAGCGATCCTTCCGGGACAGGCGGTAGTATTCAAGCTTTCTTT.

The chain recombines TRBV5-6 with TRBJ2-3; 7 bases are a match to TRBD1. This CDR3 spans 16 amino acids. Germline loops: CDR1 SGHDT, CDR2 YYEEEE. The V gene end was trimmed by 2 bases and the J gene end by 5 bases; junction bases not matched to a gene: 11. The CDR3 coding sequence is TGTGCCAGCAGCTTAACTCTGTCAGGGGGTCAAGATACGCAGTATTTT. The encoded protein is CASSLTLSGGQDTQYF.